This T cell receptor beta chain was recorded in a study of Tregs in tolerant kidney transplant recipients. Unstimulated regulatory T cells (CD4+CD25+CD127-), CD4+CD25- non-regulatory cells, CD4 and CD8 cells were FACS-sorted from thawed PBMCs. As to this clone: Its antigen is undetermined.

The study's findings and limits: No direct test of biological reproducibility was done here.

The CDR3 is 15 residues long. The germline gives CDR1 ENHRY, CDR2 SYGVKD. The ends lost 6 bases at V and 4 bases at J; junction bases unmatched: 8. Method: immunoSEQ multiplex PCR; TCRdb's copy keeps in-frame clones and lacks some. The sample lists around 75,000 clones, approximately 88% occurring once. The origin of this receptor is a human donor who received a combined kidney and bone marrow transplant. The sample here was CD4+ T cells from blood, taken before the transplant. The genes are TRBV10-3 and TRBJ2-7; 11 bases line up with TRBD2. The CDR3: CAISPGTSGTYEQYF. For the CDR3, the DNA is TGTGCCATCAGCCCCGGGACTAGCGGAACATACGAGCAGTACTTC.